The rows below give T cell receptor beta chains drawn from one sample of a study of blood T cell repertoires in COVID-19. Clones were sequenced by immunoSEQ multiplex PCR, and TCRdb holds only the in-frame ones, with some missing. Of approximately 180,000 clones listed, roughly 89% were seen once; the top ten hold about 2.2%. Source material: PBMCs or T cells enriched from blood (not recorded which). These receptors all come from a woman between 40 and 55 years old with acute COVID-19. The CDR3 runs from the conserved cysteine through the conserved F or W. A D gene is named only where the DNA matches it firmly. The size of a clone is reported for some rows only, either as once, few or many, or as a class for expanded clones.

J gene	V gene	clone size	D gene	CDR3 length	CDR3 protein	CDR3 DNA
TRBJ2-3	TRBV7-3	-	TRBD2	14	CASSLTGLADTQYF	TGTGCCAGCAGCTTAACGGGACTAGCGGATACGCAGTATTTT
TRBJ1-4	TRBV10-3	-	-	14	CAISEVGLGEKLFF	TGTGCCATCAGTGAGGTGGGCTTAGGTGAAAAACTGTTTTTT
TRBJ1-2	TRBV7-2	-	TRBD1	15	CASSQPMTGLSGYTF	TGTGCCAGCAGCCAACCGATGACAGGGCTCAGCGGCTACACCTTC
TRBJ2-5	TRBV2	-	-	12	CASGRYQETQYF	TGTGCCAGCGGCAGGTACCAAGAGACCCAGTACTTC
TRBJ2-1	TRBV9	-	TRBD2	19	CASSVEGTSGGAPYNEQFF	TGTGCCAGCAGCGTAGAAGGGACTAGCGGGGGGGCCCCCTACAATGAGCAGTTCTTC
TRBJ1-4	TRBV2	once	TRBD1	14	CASILHDRAEKLFF	TGTGCCAGCATCCTCCATGACAGGGCGGAAAAACTGTTTTTT
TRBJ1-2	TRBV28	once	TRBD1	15	CASSLGDRLSRDYTF	TGTGCCAGCAGTTTAGGGGACAGGCTTTCGCGAGACTACACCTTC
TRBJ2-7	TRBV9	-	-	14	CASSVAGGSSEQYF	TGTGCCAGCAGCGTAGCTGGGGGGTCGAGTGAGCAGTACTTC
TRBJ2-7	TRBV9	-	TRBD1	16	CASSVKGQALTYEQYF	TGTGCCAGCAGCGTCAAGGGACAGGCTCTAACCTACGAGCAGTACTTC
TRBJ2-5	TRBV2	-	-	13	CASSETGLETQYF	TGTGCCAGCAGTGAAACAGGGCTCGAGACCCAGTACTTC
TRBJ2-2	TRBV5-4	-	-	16	CASSSPGLLFTGELFF	TGTGCCAGCAGCTCCCCGGGACTCCTGTTCACCGGGGAGCTGTTTTTT
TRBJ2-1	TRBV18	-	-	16	CASSPRDLARVNEQFF	TGTGCCAGCTCACCTCGGGACTTAGCGCGAGTGAATGAGCAGTTCTTC
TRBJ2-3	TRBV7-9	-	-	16	CASSSGLLPRTDTQYF	TGTGCCAGCAGCTCGGGACTCCTACCACGCACAGATACGCAGTATTTT
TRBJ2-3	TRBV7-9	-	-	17	CASSREDSGAIWGTQYF	TGTGCCAGCAGCCGGGAGGACAGTGGGGCGATCTGGGGTACGCAGTATTTT
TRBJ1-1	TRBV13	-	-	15	CASSLFGRADTEAFF	TGTGCCAGCAGCTTATTTGGCAGGGCGGACACTGAAGCTTTCTTT
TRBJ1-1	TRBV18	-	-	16	CASSPGGGIGNTEAFF	TGTGCCAGCTCACCAGGGGGGGGTATTGGGAACACTGAAGCTTTCTTT
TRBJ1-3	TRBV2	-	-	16	CASSVWGGSYGNTIYF	TGTGCCAGCAGCGTTTGGGGAGGGTCTTATGGAAACACCATATATTTT
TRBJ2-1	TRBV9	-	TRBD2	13	CASSVVTSAEQFF	TGTGCCAGCAGCGTAGTCACTAGCGCTGAGCAGTTCTTC
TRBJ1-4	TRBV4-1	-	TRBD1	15	CASSQPGTGDEKLFF	TGCGCCAGCAGCCAACCCGGGACAGGTGATGAAAAACTGTTTTTT
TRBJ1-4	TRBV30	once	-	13	CAWKGGGAKKLFF	TGTGCCTGGAAAGGGGGTGGGGCGAAAAAACTGTTTTTT
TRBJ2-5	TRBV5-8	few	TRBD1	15	CASSLQGVYEETQYF	TGTGCCAGCAGCTTACAGGGGGTTTATGAAGAGACCCAGTACTTC
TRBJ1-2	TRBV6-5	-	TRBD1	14	CASTPTGSSYGYTF	TGTGCCAGCACTCCGACAGGGAGCTCCTATGGCTACACCTTC
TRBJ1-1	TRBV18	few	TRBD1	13	CASSPDRGTEAFF	TGTGCCAGCTCACCAGACAGGGGAACTGAAGCTTTCTTT
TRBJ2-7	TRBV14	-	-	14	CASRQAGRGSEQYF	TGTGCCAGCAGGCAGGCCGGGAGAGGGAGCGAGCAGTACTTC
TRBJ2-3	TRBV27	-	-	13	CASSLSALDTQYF	TGTGCCAGCAGTTTATCGGCCCTAGATACGCAGTATTTT
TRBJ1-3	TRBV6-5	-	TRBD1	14	CASSQDRAGNTIYF	TGTGCCAGCAGCCAGGACAGGGCTGGAAACACCATATATTTT
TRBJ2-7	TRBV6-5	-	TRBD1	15	CASSASGTGGYEQYF	TGTGCCAGCAGCGCTTCCGGGACAGGAGGCTACGAGCAGTACTTC
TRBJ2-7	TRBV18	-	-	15	CASSPVRGPSYEQYF	TGTGCCAGCTCACCAGTACGGGGTCCTAGCTACGAGCAGTACTTC
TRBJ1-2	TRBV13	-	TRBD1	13	CASSWQGAGGYTF	TGTGCCAGCAGCTGGCAGGGGGCGGGAGGCTACACCTTC
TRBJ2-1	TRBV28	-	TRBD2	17	CASSLFGSGGPYNEQFF	TGTGCCAGCAGTTTATTCGGTAGCGGGGGACCCTACAATGAGCAGTTCTTC
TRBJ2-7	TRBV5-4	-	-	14	CASSLDPGFYEQYF	TGTGCCAGCAGCTTGGATCCAGGGTTCTACGAGCAGTACTTC
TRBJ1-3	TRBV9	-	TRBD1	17	CASSPTGTGNSGNTIYF	TGTGCCAGCAGCCCGACCGGGACAGGGAACTCTGGAAACACCATATATTTT
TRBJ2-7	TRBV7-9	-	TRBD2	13	CADGGLAGVHQYF	TGTGCCGACGGGGGACTAGCGGGAGTTCATCAGTACTTC
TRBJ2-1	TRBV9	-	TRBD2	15	CASSVGSSGRNEQFF	TGTGCCAGCAGCGTAGGTAGTAGCGGGAGGAATGAGCAGTTCTTC
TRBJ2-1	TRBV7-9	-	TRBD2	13	CASSLGTAGEQFF	TGTGCCAGCAGCTTAGGCACAGCGGGGGAGCAGTTCTTC
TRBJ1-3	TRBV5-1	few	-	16	CASSLSGSSSGNTIYF	TGCGCCAGCAGCTTGTCCGGGTCCAGTTCTGGAAACACCATATATTTT
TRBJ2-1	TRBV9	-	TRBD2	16	CASAEYPSSGYNEQFF	TGTGCCAGCGCCGAGTACCCTTCTAGCGGATACAATGAGCAGTTCTTC
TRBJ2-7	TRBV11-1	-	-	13	CASSPGQLGEQYF	TGTGCCAGCAGCCCTGGACAGCTCGGCGAGCAGTACTTC
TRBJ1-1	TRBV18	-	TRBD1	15	CASSQNRQGRTEAFF	TGTGCCAGCTCACAAAACCGACAGGGAAGGACTGAAGCTTTCTTT
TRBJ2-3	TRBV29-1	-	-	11	CSVTAADTQYF	TGCAGCGTCACAGCGGCAGATACGCAGTATTTT
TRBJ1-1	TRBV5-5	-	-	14	CASSRQDKDTEAFF	TGTGCCAGCAGCAGACAGGATAAAGACACTGAAGCTTTCTTT
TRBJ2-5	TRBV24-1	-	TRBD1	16	CATSVGQGAMRETQYF	TGTGCCACCAGTGTCGGACAGGGGGCCATGAGAGAGACCCAGTACTTC
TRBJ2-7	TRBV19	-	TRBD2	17	CASSHSIAGGSPDEQYF	TGTGCCAGTAGCCATTCGATAGCGGGAGGCTCCCCTGACGAGCAGTACTTC
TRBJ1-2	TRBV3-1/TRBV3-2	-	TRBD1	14	CASSQVGTAYGYTF	TGTGCCAGCAGCCAAGTCGGGACAGCCTATGGCTACACCTTC
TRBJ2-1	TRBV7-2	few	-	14	CASSLRGAYNEQFF	TGTGCCAGCAGCTTACGGGGGGCGTACAATGAGCAGTTCTTC
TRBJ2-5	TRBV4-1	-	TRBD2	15	CASSQGSGGQETQYF	TGCGCCAGCAGCCAAGGTAGCGGGGGGCAAGAGACCCAGTACTTC
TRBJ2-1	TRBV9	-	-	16	CASSVVGTASYNEQFF	TGTGCCAGCAGCGTAGTAGGGACTGCATCCTACAATGAGCAGTTCTTC
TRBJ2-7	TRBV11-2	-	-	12	CASSSLAGEQYF	TGTGCCAGCAGCTCCTTGGCGGGCGAGCAGTACTTC
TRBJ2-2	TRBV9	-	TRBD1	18	CASSVGWNRGANTGELFF	TGTGCCAGCAGCGTAGGTTGGAACAGGGGCGCGAACACCGGGGAGCTGTTTTTT
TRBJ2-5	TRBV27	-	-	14	CASRKLGQGETQYF	TGTGCCAGCAGGAAGCTGGGACAAGGAGAGACCCAGTACTTC
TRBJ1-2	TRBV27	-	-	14	CASSPRSHGYGYTF	TGTGCCAGCAGTCCGAGGTCCCATGGCTATGGCTACACCTTC
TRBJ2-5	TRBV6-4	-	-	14	CASAPGAKQETQYF	TGTGCCAGCGCCCCAGGGGCTAAACAAGAGACCCAGTACTTC
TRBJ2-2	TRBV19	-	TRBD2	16	CASSIDEGLAGGELFF	TGTGCCAGTAGTATAGACGAGGGACTAGCGGGAGGGGAGCTGTTTTTT
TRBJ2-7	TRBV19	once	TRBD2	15	CASSTGLAGTYEQYF	TGTGCCAGTAGTACGGGACTAGCGGGGACATACGAGCAGTACTTC
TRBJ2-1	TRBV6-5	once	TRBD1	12	CASSPPGGEQFF	TGTGCCAGCAGCCCCCCAGGGGGTGAGCAGTTCTTC
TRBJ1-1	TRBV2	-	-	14	CASSEGQRNTEAFF	TGTGCCAGCAGTGAAGGGCAGCGGAACACTGAAGCTTTCTTT
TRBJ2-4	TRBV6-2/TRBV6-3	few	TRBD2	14	CASSLSGGGNIQYF	TGTGCCAGCAGCCTAAGCGGGGGGGGAAACATTCAGTACTTC